The 10 T cell receptor beta chains below come from one sample, sequenced in a study of blood T cell repertoires in COVID-19. Sequenced by immunoSEQ multiplex PCR; TCRdb stores in-frame clones only, minus some. The table lists some 71,000 clones, under 85% of them singletons. The sample taken for sequencing was peripheral blood. The receptor source for this set is a man aged 45 to 65 with COVID-19, enrolled during active disease.

The chain is built from TRBV19 and TRBJ2-7, with a possible D match to TRBD1 (6 bases). V lost 3 bases to trimming and J lost 2 bases, with 14 bases between them. CDR3 length: 15 residues. CDR1 and CDR2 from the germline V gene are LNHDA and SQIVND (reference sequence). The CDR3 loop is CASSMGQGNTYEQYF. CDR3 DNA sequence: TGTGCCAGTAGTATGGGGCAGGGGAATACCTACGAGCAGTACTTC.

V and J are TRBV27 and TRBJ2-3, with 9 bases identical to TRBD2. Germline V gene data show CDR1 as MNHEY and CDR2 as SMNVEV (reference sequence). The V and J ends lost 3 bases and 2 bases, in that order; junction bases with no gene match: 3. The CDR3 covers 15 residues. CDR3 in DNA: TGTGCCAGCAGTTTCTCTAGCGGGGCCACAGATACGCAGTATTTT. It is translated as CASSFSSGATDTQYF.

The chain joins TRBV11-2 to TRBJ1-2; a weak D match, TRBD1 (6 bases). CDR3 length equals 17 residues. Between the trimmed V and J ends, which lost 8 bases and 5 bases, there was a span of 27 bases. CDR1 is SGHAT and CDR2 is FQNNGV in the germline V gene. The CDR3 is CASHVAGGGGDVYGYTF. The DNA of the CDR3 is TGTGCCAGCCACGTAGCCGGTGGGGGGGGCGACGTTTATGGCTACACCTTC. The full variable domain, completed using reference TRBV11-2 and TRBJ1-2, is EAGVAQSPRYKIIEKRQSVAFWCNPISGHATLYWYQQILGQGPKLLIQFQNNGVVDDSQLPKDRFSAERLKGVDSTLKIQPAKLEDSAVYLCASHVAGGGGDVYGYTFGSGTRLTVV.

The rearrangement uses TRBV7-9 and TRBJ2-2; 9 positions agree with TRBD2. With 7 bases clipped from V and 7 bases from J, the junction kept 10 bases outside the gene matches. The CDR3 is 15 amino acids. Germline V CDR1 and CDR2: SEHNR, FQNEAQ (reference sequence). In nucleotides, the CDR3 is TGTGCCAGCACCCTGGGTAGCGGGGGTCTCGGGGAGCTGTTTTTT. Protein: CASTLGSGGLGELFF.

V is TRBV30 and J is TRBJ2-1; 8 bases agree with TRBD2. Trimming removed 7 bases from V and 9 bases from J; junction bases left unmatched: 8. Germline assignment: CDR1 GTSNPN and CDR2 SVGIG (reference sequence). The CDR3 has 12 amino acids. The CDR3 region is CAYAGGASEQFF. The CDR3 nucleotides read TGTGCCTATGCCGGGGGGGCCAGTGAGCAGTTCTTC.

The V call is TRBV20-1, the J call TRBJ1-5, with D maybe TRBD1 (6 bases). The CDR3 has 15 amino acids. V lost 3 bases and J lost 3, with 15 bases in between. Germline-derived CDR1 and CDR2 are DFQATT and SNEGSKA (reference sequence). The CDR3 region is CSASLGGRLNQPQHF. In DNA, the CDR3 is TGCAGTGCTAGTTTAGGGGGACGGCTCAATCAGCCCCAGCATTTT.

This sequence joins TRBV6-1 and TRBJ1-2; D remains unclear. CDR3 length equals 15 residues. CDR1 MNHNS and CDR2 SASEGT come from the germline V gene. Trimming left V 0 bases short and J 2 bases short, with 10 bases between. CDR3 sequence reads: CASSEAGGSNYGYTF. The CDR3 DNA reads as TGTGCCAGCAGTGAAGCTGGAGGATCGAACTATGGCTACACCTTC.

The chain links TRBV5-4 to TRBJ2-5; 8 nucleotides agree with TRBD2. Germline V gives CDR1 SGHNT, CDR2 YYREEE (reference sequence). The ends lost 0 bases at V and 5 bases at J; junction bases unmatched: 6. The CDR3 is 15 amino acids. The chain's CDR3 is CASSLVGGALETQYF. As DNA, the CDR3 is TGTGCCAGCAGCTTGGTCGGGGGGGCCTTGGAGACCCAGTACTTC.

This clone was recorded only once. V is TRBV7-9 and J is TRBJ2-3; tentative D call: TRBD1 (6 bases). With 1 base removed from V and 6 bases from J, the gap between germline ends came to 14 bases. This CDR3 is built from 15 residues. Germline values: CDR1 SEHNR, CDR2 FQNEAQ (reference sequence). The DNA of the CDR3 is TGTGCCAGCAGCTTAGGTTCAGGGGCCTGGGATACGCAGTATTTT. Its protein product is CASSLGSGAWDTQYF.

This chain uses TRBV6-2 or TRBV6-3 with TRBJ2-5, with TRBD2 matching over 8 bases. After removal of 5 bases from V and 1 base from J, the junction contained 12 bases not matched to a gene. CDR3 size: 17 residues. Looked up from germline, CDR1 is MNHEY and CDR2 is SVGEGT. The CDR3 DNA is TGTGCCAGCAGTCACCCAGGGGAAAGCGGGGGCCAAGAGACCCAGTACTTC. It yields the protein CASSHPGESGGQETQYF.